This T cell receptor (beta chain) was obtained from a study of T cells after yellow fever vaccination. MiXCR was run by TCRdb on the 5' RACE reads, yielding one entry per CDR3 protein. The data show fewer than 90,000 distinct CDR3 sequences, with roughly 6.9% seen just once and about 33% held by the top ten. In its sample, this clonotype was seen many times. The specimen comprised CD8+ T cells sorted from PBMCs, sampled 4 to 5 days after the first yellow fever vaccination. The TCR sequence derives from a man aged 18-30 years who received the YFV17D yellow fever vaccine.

The CDR3 coding sequence is TGTGCCAGCAGCCAAGTGGACCCCGTCACCGGGGAGCTGTTTTTT. Translated: CASSQVDPVTGELFF. The V call is TRBV4-2, the J call TRBJ2-2; D call uncertain. The CDR3 loop spans 15 amino acids. Germline CDR1 and CDR2: LGHNA and YNFKEQ. Trimming pared 1 base from V and 4 bases from J, leaving 10 bases between.